The source of this TCR beta chain is a study of blood T cell repertoires in COVID-19. Turning to the study itself: The samples span acute and convalescent COVID-19 from the United States, Italy and Spain. The analysed material was cDNA or gDNA that came from T cells, B-cell-depleted T cells, or PBMCs.

After removal of 4 bases from V and 7 bases from J, the junction contained 5 bases not matched to a gene. The CDR3 extends over 13 amino acids. In germline, CDR1 is LGHNA, CDR2 YSLEER. Original methodology: Reference gene primer amplification gave nucleated cell count estimates. The data were produced by immunoSEQ multiplex PCR, yet TCRdb's version contains in-frame clones alone and is incomplete. Clone size and V and J calls were adopted from that table, with D and trimming inferred from the DNA. This repertoire shows 200,000 to 250,000 clones, around 80% found once; its top ten account for approximately 3.2%.

The chain joins TRBV4-3 to TRBJ2-7; 9 nucleotides match TRBD1. The specimen sequenced was peripheral blood. The source of this sequence is a woman aged 18-35 years with acute or convalescent COVID-19. The CDR3: CASSPGQGTEQYF. Here the CDR3 DNA reads TGCGCCAGCAGCCCAGGACAGGGGACAGAGCAGTACTTC.